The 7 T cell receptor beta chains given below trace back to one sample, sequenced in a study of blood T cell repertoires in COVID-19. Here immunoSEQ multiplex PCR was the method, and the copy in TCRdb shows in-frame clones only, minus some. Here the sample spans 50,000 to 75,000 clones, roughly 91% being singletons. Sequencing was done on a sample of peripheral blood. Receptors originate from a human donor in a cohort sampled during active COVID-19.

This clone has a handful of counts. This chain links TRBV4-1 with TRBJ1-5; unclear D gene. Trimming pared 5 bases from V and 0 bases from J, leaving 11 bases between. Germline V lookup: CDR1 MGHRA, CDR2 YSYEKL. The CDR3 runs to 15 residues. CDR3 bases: TGCGCCAGCAGCGCCGTGAGGGATAGCAATCAGCCCCAGCATTTT. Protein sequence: CASSAVRDSNQPQHF.

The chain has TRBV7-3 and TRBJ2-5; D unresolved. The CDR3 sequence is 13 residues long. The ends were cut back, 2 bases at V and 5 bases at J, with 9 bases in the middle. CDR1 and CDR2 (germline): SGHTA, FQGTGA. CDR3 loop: CASSLSSSETQYF. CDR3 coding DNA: TGTGCCAGCAGCTTATCTAGTTCGGAGACCCAGTACTTC.

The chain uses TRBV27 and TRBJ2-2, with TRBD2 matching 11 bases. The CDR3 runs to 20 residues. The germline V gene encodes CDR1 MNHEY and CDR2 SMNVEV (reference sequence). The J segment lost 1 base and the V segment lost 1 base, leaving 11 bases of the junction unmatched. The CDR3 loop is CASSLFFSSGRLENTGELFF. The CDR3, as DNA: TGTGCCAGCAGTTTATTTTTTTCTAGCGGGAGGCTCGAGAACACCGGGGAGCTGTTTTTT.

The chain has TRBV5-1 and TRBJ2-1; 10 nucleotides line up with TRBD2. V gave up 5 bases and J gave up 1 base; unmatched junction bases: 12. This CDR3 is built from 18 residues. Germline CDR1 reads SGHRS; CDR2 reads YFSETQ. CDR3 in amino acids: CASSVWIAGGQSYNEQFF. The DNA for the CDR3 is TGCGCCAGCAGTGTTTGGATAGCGGGGGGCCAATCCTACAATGAGCAGTTCTTC.

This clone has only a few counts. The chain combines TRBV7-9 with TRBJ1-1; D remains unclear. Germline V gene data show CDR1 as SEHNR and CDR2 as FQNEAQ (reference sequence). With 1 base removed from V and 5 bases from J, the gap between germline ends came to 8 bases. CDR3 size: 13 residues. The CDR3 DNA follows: TGTGCCAGCAGCTTAGAGGCCAGGACTGAAGCTTTCTTT. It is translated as CASSLEARTEAFF.

CDR3 DNA: TGTGCCAGCAGATATCCGGGACAGGGGTGTGAAAAACTGTTTTTT. It codes for CASRYPGQGCEKLFF. This chain links TRBV28 with TRBJ1-4, with 10 bases lining up with TRBD1. V was clipped by 6 bases and J by 7 bases; unmatched bases: 8. This CDR3 has 15 residues. CDR1 MDHEN and CDR2 SYDVKM come from the germline V gene.

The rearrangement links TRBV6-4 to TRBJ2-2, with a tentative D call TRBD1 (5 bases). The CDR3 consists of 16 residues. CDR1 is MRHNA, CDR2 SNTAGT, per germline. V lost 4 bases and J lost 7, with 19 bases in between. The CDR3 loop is CASSANSWQGVGELFF. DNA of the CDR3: TGTGCCAGCAGTGCCAACTCATGGCAGGGCGTCGGGGAGCTGTTTTTT.